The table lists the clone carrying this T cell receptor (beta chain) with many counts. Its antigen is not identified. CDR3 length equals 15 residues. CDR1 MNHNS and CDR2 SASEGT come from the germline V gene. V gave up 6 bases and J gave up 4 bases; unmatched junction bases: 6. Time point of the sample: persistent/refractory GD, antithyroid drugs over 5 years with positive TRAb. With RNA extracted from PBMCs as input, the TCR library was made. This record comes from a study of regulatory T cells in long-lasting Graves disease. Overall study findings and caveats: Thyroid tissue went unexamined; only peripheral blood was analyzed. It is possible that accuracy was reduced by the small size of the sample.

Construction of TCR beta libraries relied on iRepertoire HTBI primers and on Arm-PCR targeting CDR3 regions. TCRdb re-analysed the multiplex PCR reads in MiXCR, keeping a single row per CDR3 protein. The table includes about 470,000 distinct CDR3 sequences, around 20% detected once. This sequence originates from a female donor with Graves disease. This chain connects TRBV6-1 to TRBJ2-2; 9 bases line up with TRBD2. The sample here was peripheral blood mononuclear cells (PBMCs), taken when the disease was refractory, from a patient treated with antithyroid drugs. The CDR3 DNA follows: TGTGCCAGCAGCCCCGGACTAGCGATCACCGGGGAGCTGTTTTTT. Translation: CASSPGLAITGELFF.